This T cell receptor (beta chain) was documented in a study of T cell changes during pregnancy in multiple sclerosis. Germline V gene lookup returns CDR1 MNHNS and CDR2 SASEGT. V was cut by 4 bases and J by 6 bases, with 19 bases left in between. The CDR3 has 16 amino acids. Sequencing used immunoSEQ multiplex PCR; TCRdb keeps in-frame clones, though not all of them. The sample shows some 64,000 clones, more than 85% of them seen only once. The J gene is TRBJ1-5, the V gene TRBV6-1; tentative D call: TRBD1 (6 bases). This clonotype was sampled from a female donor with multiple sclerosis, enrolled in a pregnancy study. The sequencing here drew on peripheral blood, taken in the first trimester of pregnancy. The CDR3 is CASSGRPGTPVQPQHF. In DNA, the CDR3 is TGTGCCAGCAGTGGGCGGCCCGGGACACCGGTTCAGCCCCAGCATTTT.